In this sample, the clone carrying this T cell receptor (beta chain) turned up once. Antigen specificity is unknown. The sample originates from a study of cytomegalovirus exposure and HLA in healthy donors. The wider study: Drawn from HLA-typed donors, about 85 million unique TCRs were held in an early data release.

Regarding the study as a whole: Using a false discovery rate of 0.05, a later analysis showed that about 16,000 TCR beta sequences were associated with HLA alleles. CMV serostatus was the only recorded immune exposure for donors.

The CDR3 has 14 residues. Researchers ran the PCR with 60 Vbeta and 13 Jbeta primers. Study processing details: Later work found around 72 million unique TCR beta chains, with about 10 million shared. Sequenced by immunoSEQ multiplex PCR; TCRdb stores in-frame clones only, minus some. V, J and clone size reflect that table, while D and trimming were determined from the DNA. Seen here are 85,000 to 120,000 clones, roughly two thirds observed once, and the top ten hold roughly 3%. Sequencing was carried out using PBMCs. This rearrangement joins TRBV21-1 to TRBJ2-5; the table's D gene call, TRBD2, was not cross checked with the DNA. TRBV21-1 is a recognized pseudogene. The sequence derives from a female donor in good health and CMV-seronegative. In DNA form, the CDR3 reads TGTGCCAGCAGCAGTCTAGGCCTGGAAGAGACCCAGTACTTC. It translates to CASSSLGLEETQYF.